The 16 T cell receptor beta chains reported below all come from one sample, sequenced in a study of T-cell reconstitution after alpha-beta-depleted transplantation in children. Using unique molecular identifiers, the investigators prepared the TCRbeta library. TCRdb reanalysed the PCR reads using MiXCR and keeps one entry per CDR3 protein. The sample gives some 200,000 distinct CDR3 sequences, 11% of which show up once; 28% is in the top ten. The source was PBMCs, collected before TCRalphabeta/CD19-depleted stem cell transplant. Receptor source: a child younger than two with acute myeloid leukemia, due to receive a stem cell transplant.

This clonotype was detected ten times or more. V is TRBV28 and J is TRBJ1-6; 7 bases match TRBD1. Germline CDR1 and CDR2: MDHEN and SYDVKM. After removal of 6 bases from V and 0 bases from J, the junction contained 8 bases not matched to a gene. There are 17 residues in the CDR3. The CDR3 DNA is TGTGCCAGCAGGCGGATCCGGGACAGCTCCTATAATTCACCCCTCCACTTT. Its protein product is CASRRIRDSSYNSPLHF.

The V and J genes are TRBV11-2 and TRBJ2-3, with a tentative D call TRBD2 (6 bases). V was shortened by 2 bases and J by 0 bases, with 18 bases between the two germline ends. The germline V gene has CDR1 SGHAT and CDR2 FQNNGV. This CDR3 spans 18 amino acids. CDR3 coding DNA: TGTGCCAGCAGCTTAATCCGTACCCAAGCGGGTAGCACAGATACGCAGTATTTT. This codes for CASSLIRTQAGSTDTQYF.

This clonotype came up many times. The chain uses TRBV5-4 and TRBJ1-5; D not certain. Looked up from germline, CDR1 is SGHNT and CDR2 is YYREEE (reference sequence). The CDR3 loop spans 16 amino acids. The V gene lost 0 bases and the J gene lost 0 bases, with 10 bases spanning the gap. DNA of the CDR3: TGTGCCAGCAGCTTGGCAACATACAATAGCAATCAGCCCCAGCATTTT. Its protein is CASSLATYNSNQPQHF.

This clonotype was counted ten times or more. The CDR3 loop reads CASRFERGGYTF. DNA for the CDR3: TGTGCCAGCAGGTTCGAAAGGGGGGGCTACACCTTC. The chain combines TRBV12-3 or TRBV12-4 with TRBJ1-2; a weak D match, TRBD1 (6 bases). The CDR3 consists of 12 residues. V was shortened by 6 bases and J by 8 bases, with 13 bases between the two germline ends.

The sample holds many counts of this clonotype. V and J are TRBV6-2 or TRBV6-3 and TRBJ2-3; tentative D call: TRBD2 (6 bases). The germline V gene has CDR1 MNHEY and CDR2 SVGEGT. This CDR3 is built from 13 residues. V was trimmed by 0 bases and J by 5 bases, leaving 6 bases between them. CDR3 amino acids: CASSYSSGDTQYF. Written as DNA, the CDR3 is TGTGCCAGCAGTTACTCTAGCGGAGATACGCAGTATTTT.

In its sample, this clonotype was seen many times. The rearrangement links TRBV20-1 to TRBJ2-1, with D perhaps TRBD2 (6 bases). CDR3 length equals 14 residues. The germline gives CDR1 DFQATT, CDR2 SNEGSKA (reference sequence). The CDR3 protein is CSIPGRSPYNEQFF. Here the CDR3 DNA reads TGCTCAATCCCCGGGAGATCTCCCTACAATGAGCAGTTCTTC.

This clonotype was recorded many times. This chain connects TRBV5-1 to TRBJ2-2; possible D gene TRBD2, 6 bases. Per the germline V gene, CDR1 is SGHRS and CDR2 is YFSETQ. V dropped 3 bases and J dropped 2 bases, with 11 bases sitting between them. The CDR3 extends over 15 amino acids. CDR3 DNA sequence: TGCGCCAGCAGCTGGACTACGATCAACACCGGGGAGCTGTTTTTT. Translation: CASSWTTINTGELFF.

The V and J genes are TRBV20-1 and TRBJ2-7; D uncertain. This CDR3 region has 14 residues. V was clipped by 4 bases and J by 0 bases, with 13 bases between them. Germline V CDR1 and CDR2: DFQATT, SNEGSKA (reference sequence). CDR3 in amino acids: CSAIGQTNSYEQYF. The CDR3 DNA is TGCAGTGCTATCGGCCAAACTAACTCCTACGAGCAGTACTTC.

This clonotype showed up many times. This rearrangement joins TRBV20-1 to TRBJ2-2; no definite D call. The germline V gene has CDR1 DFQATT and CDR2 SNEGSKA (reference sequence). This CDR3 spans 12 amino acids. Trimming pared 4 bases from V and 1 base from J, leaving 4 bases between. CDR3 DNA: TGCAGTGCTACAGGGAACACCGGGGAGCTGTTTTTT. Residues: CSATGNTGELFF.

This clonotype was detected only a few times. The V call is TRBV6-1, the J call TRBJ1-1, with TRBD1 as a possible D gene (6 bases). With 5 bases removed from V and 11 bases from J, the gap between germline ends came to 15 bases. CDR1 is MNHNS, CDR2 SASEGT, per germline. The CDR3 runs 12 residues. The CDR3 sequence is CASSKTGSGAFF. CDR3 coding DNA: TGTGCCAGCAGTAAAACAGGGTCGGGGGCTTTCTTT.

This clonotype has a count of ten or more. The rearrangement joins TRBV5-1 to TRBJ1-4; maybe TRBD1 (5 bases). From germline, CDR1 is SGHRS and CDR2 YFSETQ. The CDR3 covers 14 residues. The V and J ends lost 7 bases and 2 bases respectively, with 12 bases between them. In DNA, the CDR3 is TGCGCCAGCCGTCGCTGGGACACTAATGAAAAACTGTTTTTT. Translation: CASRRWDTNEKLFF.

There are many counts of this clonotype. This chain connects TRBV20-1 to TRBJ2-3; no definite D call. The V end was cut by 6 bases, the J end by 6 bases, with 16 bases between. The CDR3 runs to 13 residues. CDR1 and CDR2 (germline): DFQATT, SNEGSKA (reference sequence). CDR3 DNA: TGCAGTGCCCCGGGTGCCTTGAGGGATACGCAGTATTTT. Protein: CSAPGALRDTQYF.

This clonotype was found many times. The CDR3 DNA sequence: TGTGCCATCAGTGAGTCTCGAGATCATGAGCAGTTCTTC. Translation: CAISESRDHEQFF. The chain links TRBV10-3 to TRBJ2-1; D unclear. Germline lookup yields CDR1 ENHRY and CDR2 SYGVKD. The CDR3 totals 13 residues. Trimming stripped 0 bases from V and 8 bases from J, with 8 bases between.

V is TRBV16 and J is TRBJ2-1, with TRBD2 matching over 9 bases. V dropped 4 bases and J dropped 5; count of bases not matched to a gene: 12. The CDR3 is 17 amino acids. In germline, CDR1 is KGHSY, CDR2 FQNENV. DNA of the CDR3: TGTGCCAGCAGCCCAGGGCATTCTAGCGGGGATGACAATGAGCAGTTCTTC. Amino acid sequence: CASSPGHSSGDDNEQFF.

The rearrangement uses TRBV16 and TRBJ2-7, with D possibly TRBD1 on 5 matching bases. Germline V gene data show CDR1 as KGHSY and CDR2 as FQNENV. V was shortened by 0 bases and J by 0 bases, with 12 bases between the two germline ends. This CDR3 region has 16 residues. CDR3 bases: TGTGCCAGCAGCCAATCTAACAGGCCGAGCTCCTACGAGCAGTACTTC. Protein: CASSQSNRPSSYEQYF.

This clonotype was seen more than once but under ten times. The chain combines TRBV28 with TRBJ2-3, with D possibly being TRBD2 (6 bases). The CDR3 is made up of 17 amino acids. Per the germline V gene, CDR1 is MDHEN and CDR2 is SYDVKM. Trimming left V 5 bases short and J 0 bases short, with 18 bases between. Here the CDR3 reads CASSLDRGISSTDTQYF. The CDR3 DNA follows: TGTGCCAGCAGTCTCGATCGGGGGATTTCTAGCACAGATACGCAGTATTTT.